Described below is a single T cell receptor (beta chain) sequence and its context. Its antigen has not been determined. The sample holds no much larger clone one base away, and base qualities are not on file. From the germline V gene (reference sequence), CDR1 is MNHEY and CDR2 is SMNVEV. Spanning cysteine to phenylalanine, the CDR3 consists of 14 amino acids. Of all the DNA, just the CDR3 is kept, 42 bases in frame from base 1. V is clipped by 3 bases and J by 10 bases, and the sequence between their germline boundaries is 18 bases long. The method was the immunoSEQ multiplex PCR assay. TCRdb retrieved this table from immuneACCESS and kept in-frame rearrangements only. Not all clones are present; in checked studies, unresolved V genes account for under half, and no reason is known for the remainder. The sample records more than 65,000 clones, about 92% of which are singletons. The ten largest clonotypes hold roughly 0.21% of the sample.

This specimen belongs to a study of T cell changes during pregnancy in multiple sclerosis (dated 2019 in TCRdb). Background on the whole study: Changes in the T cell repertoire over the course of pregnancy were examined in this study in women with multiple sclerosis.

The sequence joins TRBV27 to TRBJ1-1; too little of a D gene remains to name it. Sequencing used CD4+ T cells from peripheral blood mononuclear cells, obtained before pregnancy. This clonotype originated in a female donor with multiple sclerosis, enrolled in a pregnancy study. The CDR3 here reads CASSFITGSGVAFF. The bases are TGTGCCAGCAGTTTTATTACGGGCTCGGGAGTAGCTTTCTTT.